This paragraph covers one T cell receptor (beta chain) sequence. Treatment of the sample: oral pan-JAK inhibitor, 5-10 mg twice daily. The sample originates from a study of CD8+ T cells in alopecia areata. The CDR3 has 14 residues. Trimming took 9 bases from V and 0 from J, leaving 15 bases between them. Germline V CDR1 and CDR2: MNHNS, SASEGT. As the sequencing template, cDNA was produced by extracting RNA and reverse transcribing it. Using immunoSEQ multiplex PCR, the repertoire was profiled, and TCRdb retains in-frame clones only, with some absent. The top ten clones hold about 17% of a sample with some 100,000 clones, about 40% of them seen once.

The sequence was collected from a human donor with alopecia areata. The chain joins TRBV6-1 to TRBJ2-7, with a tentative D call TRBD1 (6 bases). The sample here was CD8+ T cells sorted from blood, taken at week 24, from a patient treated with tofacitinib. This chain's CDR3 is CASKVRDTSYEQYF. In DNA, the CDR3 is TGTGCCAGTAAAGTACGGGACACCTCCTACGAGCAGTACTTC.